The rows below give T cell receptor beta chains drawn from one sample of a study of CD8+ T cells in alopecia areata. Some clones are missing from TCRdb's copy, which holds only in-frame ones; the method was immunoSEQ multiplex PCR. In the table there are a few hundred thousand clones, roughly 60% of which are singletons. The input for sequencing was CD4+ T cells sorted from blood, taken around week 54, from a patient treated with tofacitinib. All receptors derive from a human donor with alopecia areata. Both conserved end residues are part of each CDR3. D genes are given only for firm matches. A row's size may be missing; if present it is once, few, many or a size class.

>TRBV7-8|-|few|TRBJ1-4
TGTGCCAGCAGCTTAGGACGGAGATTACTCAACCCAACTAATGAAAAACTGTTTTTT
CASSLGRRLLNPTNEKLFF
>TRBV11-2|TRBD2|-|TRBJ2-5
TGTGCCAGCAGCCGGACTAGCGAGACCCAGTACTTC
CASSRTSETQYF
>TRBV25-1|-|few|TRBJ2-4
TGTGCCAGCACCCCAAGAGAGGGTCAAAACATTCAGTACTTC
CASTPREGQNIQYF
>TRBV30|-|-|TRBJ2-3
TGTGCCTGGAGTGAACAGGCAGATACGCAGTATTTT
CAWSEQADTQYF
>TRBV4-3|TRBD2|few|TRBJ2-3
TGCGCCAGCAGCCCAAGAATGTCGGGGGGGACAGATACGCAGTATTTT
CASSPRMSGGTDTQYF
>TRBV11-3|TRBD1|few|TRBJ2-2
TGTGCCAGCAGCATGGGACAGGGGGCGGCCGGGGAGCTGTTTTTT
CASSMGQGAAGELFF
>TRBV29-1|TRBD2|few|TRBJ2-3
TGCAGCGGGACTAGCGTTGGTAGGGATACGCAGTATTTT
CSGTSVGRDTQYF
>TRBV27|-|-|TRBJ1-5
TGTGCCAGCAGTCCCTTCCCTACGGTGAGCAATCAGCCCCAGCATTTT
CASSPFPTVSNQPQHF
>TRBV27|-|-|TRBJ1-1
TGTGCCAGCAGTTTTTTAGGTCGCGGGGGTGAAGCTTTCTTT
CASSFLGRGGEAFF
>TRBV4-1|-|-|TRBJ2-7
TGCGCCAGCAGCCAAACCGGGACGGCCTACGAGCAGTACTTC
CASSQTGTAYEQYF